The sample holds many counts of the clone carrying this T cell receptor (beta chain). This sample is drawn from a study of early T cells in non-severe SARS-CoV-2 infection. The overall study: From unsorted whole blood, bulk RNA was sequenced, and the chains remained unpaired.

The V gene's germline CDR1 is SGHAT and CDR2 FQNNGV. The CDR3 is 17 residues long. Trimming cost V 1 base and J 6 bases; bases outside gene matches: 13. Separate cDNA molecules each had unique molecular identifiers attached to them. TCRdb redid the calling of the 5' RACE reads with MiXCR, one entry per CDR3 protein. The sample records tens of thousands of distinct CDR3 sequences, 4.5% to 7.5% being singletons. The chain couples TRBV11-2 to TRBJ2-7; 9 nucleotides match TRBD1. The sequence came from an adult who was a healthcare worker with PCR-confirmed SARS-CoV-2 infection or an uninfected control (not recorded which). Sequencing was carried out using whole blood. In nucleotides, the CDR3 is TGTGCCAGCAGCTTAGTGTTAGTACAGGGGGCTCCCTCCGAGCAGTACTTC. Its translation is CASSLVLVQGAPSEQYF.